This T cell receptor (beta chain) appears in the sequencing data of a study of identical twins. Study conclusions and caveats: Beta out-of-frame twin sharing showed a weaker excess. Fewer insertions characterized abundant cord blood beta clonotypes, whereas memory repertoires showed none. The study drew conclusions from cross-sectional statistical analysis, not from following the same donors.

TCRdb called the 5' RACE reads again in MiXCR, with one record for every CDR3 protein. The sample consists of around 530,000 distinct CDR3 sequences, about 16% of them appearing once. This clonotype was detected a few times. Its cognate antigen is unknown. The germline gives CDR1 DFQATT, CDR2 SNEGSKA (reference sequence). Trimming removed 0 bases from V and 1 base from J, with 15 bases in between. The CDR3 has 16 amino acids. This sample was shared with a second study, whose subject was yellow fever vaccine responses in identical twins. That paper states: Twins showed a vaccine T cell response that reportedly seemed partly convergent, partly personalized.

The rearrangement uses TRBV20-1 and TRBJ1-1; D is ambiguous. Sequencing was done on a sample of CD4+ T cells sorted from blood. The sequence came from a woman between 18 and 29 years old in good health. The CDR3 region is CSARDRGGIANTEAFF. The CDR3 coding sequence is TGCAGTGCTAGAGATCGGGGAGGCATCGCGAACACTGAAGCTTTCTTT.